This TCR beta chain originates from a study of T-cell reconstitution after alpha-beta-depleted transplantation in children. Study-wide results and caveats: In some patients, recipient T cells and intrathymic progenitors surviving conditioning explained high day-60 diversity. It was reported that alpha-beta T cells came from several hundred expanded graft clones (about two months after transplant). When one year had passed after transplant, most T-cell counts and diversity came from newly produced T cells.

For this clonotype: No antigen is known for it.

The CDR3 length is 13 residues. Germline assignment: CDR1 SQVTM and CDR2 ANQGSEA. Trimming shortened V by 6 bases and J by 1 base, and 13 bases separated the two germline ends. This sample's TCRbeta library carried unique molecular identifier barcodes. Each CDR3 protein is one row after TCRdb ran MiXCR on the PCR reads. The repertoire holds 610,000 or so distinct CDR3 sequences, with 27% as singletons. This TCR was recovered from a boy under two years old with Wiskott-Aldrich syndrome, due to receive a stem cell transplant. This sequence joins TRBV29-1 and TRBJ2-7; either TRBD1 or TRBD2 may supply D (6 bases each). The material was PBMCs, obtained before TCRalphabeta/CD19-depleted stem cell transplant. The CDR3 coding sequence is TGCAGCGTGGGGGGCCTCGAATCCTACGAGCAGTACTTC. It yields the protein CSVGGLESYEQYF.